This T cell receptor beta chain was recovered during a study of cytomegalovirus exposure and HLA in healthy donors. Findings and caveats of the study: An analysis done earlier found most TCR beta V segments productive about 90% or about 30% of the time. Compared with the roughly 670-donor mean, an Asian-associated ancestry cluster reportedly had fewer N-insertions, according to a later analysis. Highly shared sequence variants in one cluster were likely a sequencing artifact.

Per the germline V gene, CDR1 is SEHNR and CDR2 is FQNEAQ (reference sequence). This CDR3 spans 15 amino acids. Losses at the gene ends were 3 bases for V and 1 base for J; bases not matched to a gene: 2. Healthy bone marrow donors formed the donor group. As regards this clone: Its antigen is as yet unknown.

Primers: 60 Vbeta forward and 13 Jbeta reverse. Profiling relied on immunoSEQ multiplex PCR, and the TCRdb table lists in-frame clones only, not all of them. The sample has tens of thousands of clones; approximately 80% are singletons. Sequencing was performed on PBMCs. V usage is TRBV7-9 and J usage is TRBJ2-3; TRBD2 matches at 9 bases. The TCR originated in a human donor in good health. CDR3 nucleotides: TGTGCCAGCAGCTTTTCTAGCGGGGGCACAGATACGCAGTATTTT. This translates into CASSFSSGGTDTQYF.